The 21 T cell receptor beta chains below come from one sample, sequenced in a study of early T cells in non-severe SARS-CoV-2 infection. TCRdb used MiXCR to reprocess the 5' RACE reads, holding one entry per CDR3 protein. The sample has tens of thousands of distinct CDR3 sequences, about 4.7% seen once. Sequencing used whole blood. The receptors were gathered from an adult who was a healthcare worker with PCR-confirmed SARS-CoV-2 infection or an uninfected control (not recorded which).

This clonotype was observed many times. This sequence joins TRBV18 and TRBJ2-3; TRBD2 matches at 7 bases. Per the germline V gene, CDR1 is KGHSH and CDR2 is LQKENI. The CDR3 contains 17 residues. V shed 2 bases, J shed 0 bases, and the junction held 8 bases outside the gene matches. The CDR3 sequence is CASSPTRGTTSTDTQYF. For the CDR3, the DNA is TGTGCCAGCTCACCAACGCGGGGGACGACTAGCACAGATACGCAGTATTTT.

The chain is built from TRBV3-1 and TRBJ2-7; D gene ambiguous. The CDR3 has 14 residues. The V end lost 2 bases, the J end lost 2 bases, and 10 bases lay between the germline ends. Germline lookup yields CDR1 LGHDT and CDR2 YNNKEL (reference sequence). CDR3 DNA sequence: TGTGCCAGCAGCCAAAGAGTATCGGCCTACGAGCAGTACTTC. Translated: CASSQRVSAYEQYF.

This clonotype was picked up many times. This chain connects TRBV2 to TRBJ1-5; D might be TRBD1 (5 bases). This CDR3 contains 12 residues. Trimming left V 1 base short and J 7 bases short, with 5 bases between. Germline V gene data show CDR1 as SNHLY and CDR2 as FYNNEI. The CDR3 here is CASSEGGQPQHF. CDR3 bases: TGTGCCAGCAGTGAAGGGGGCCAGCCCCAGCATTTT.

The table lists this clonotype with many counts. The rearrangement links TRBV20-1 to TRBJ2-7; no clear D gene. Trimming took off 5 bases at V and 2 bases at J, with 13 bases between the two ends. The CDR3 has 13 amino acids. CDR1 DFQATT and CDR2 SNEGSKA come from the germline V gene (reference sequence). The CDR3 nucleotides read TGCAGTGCTCTCCAGCGCCTGGCCTACGAGCAGTACTTC. The encoded protein is CSALQRLAYEQYF.

By its share, this clonotype is medium-sized. V gene TRBV27 combines with J gene TRBJ1-6; 8 bases align to TRBD1. V lost 8 bases, J lost 2 bases, and 17 bases stayed unmatched. Germline values: CDR1 MNHEY, CDR2 SMNVEV (reference sequence). CDR3 length equals 19 residues. CDR3 residues: CASCQRTGRSDAYNSPLHF. The CDR3 DNA sequence: TGTGCCAGCTGCCAACGGACAGGGCGCTCTGATGCCTATAATTCACCCCTCCACTTT.

The rearrangement links TRBV5-1 to TRBJ2-5; 10 bases are a match to TRBD2. This CDR3 comprises 14 residues. Germline loops: CDR1 SGHRS, CDR2 YFSETQ. J was trimmed by 5 bases and V by 4 bases; bases with no gene match: 5. CDR3 sequence (DNA): TGCGCCAGCAGCCCAGCGGGGGGGCCGGAGACCCAGTACTTC. Translated, it gives CASSPAGGPETQYF. Looking up the rest from reference TRBV5-1 and TRBJ2-5 gives the full variable domain: KAGVTQTPRYLIKTRGQQVTLSCSPISGHRSVSWYQQTPGQGLQFLFEYFSETQRNKGNFPGRFSGRQFSNSRSEMNVSTLELGDSALYLCASSPAGGPETQYFGPGTRLLVL.

This clonotype was seen at least ten times. This chain joins TRBV20-1 and TRBJ2-1; D is unclear. The V and J ends lost 1 base and 8 bases respectively, with 9 bases between them. Germline V gene lookup returns CDR1 DFQATT and CDR2 SNEGSKA (reference sequence). This CDR3 is 12 amino acids long. The CDR3 spells CSARGPVDEQFF. The CDR3 nucleotides are TGCAGTGCTAGAGGCCCCGTGGATGAGCAGTTCTTC.

There are many counts of this clonotype. The chain employs TRBV2 and TRBJ2-7; TRBD2 is a possible D gene (6 bases). The CDR3 is 13 residues long. The V and J ends lost 6 bases and 1 base respectively, with 10 bases between them. Germline V gene lookup returns CDR1 SNHLY and CDR2 FYNNEI. The CDR3 sequence is CASSLGGSYEQYF. The CDR3 nucleotides are TGTGCCAGCAGCCTTGGGGGGTCCTACGAGCAGTACTTC.

A few counts support this clonotype. The chain couples TRBV7-2 to TRBJ2-7; no clear D gene. The CDR3 spans 15 residues. V shed 0 bases and J shed 1 base, with 10 bases lying between them. The germline gives CDR1 SGHTA, CDR2 FQGNSA. The CDR3 sequence: CASSLAQSKSYEQYF. CDR3 coding DNA: TGTGCCAGCAGCTTAGCGCAGAGCAAATCCTACGAGCAGTACTTC.

V and J are TRBV7-9 and TRBJ2-7, with D unresolved. This CDR3 is 13 amino acids long. V dropped 5 bases and J dropped 2 bases, with 10 bases sitting between them. Germline assignment: CDR1 SEHNR and CDR2 FQNEAQ (reference sequence). The CDR3: CASSLFPTYEQYF. The DNA for the CDR3 is TGTGCCAGCAGCCTCTTCCCAACCTACGAGCAGTACTTC.

In its sample, this clonotype was seen a few times. This rearrangement joins TRBV11-2 to TRBJ2-6; D may match TRBD1 or TRBD2 (5 bases each). Trimming took off 5 bases at V and 1 base at J, with 18 bases between the two ends. CDR1 SGHAT and CDR2 FQNNGV come from the germline V gene. The CDR3 runs 18 residues. The CDR3 spells CASSLSGTAISGANVLTF. CDR3 nucleotide sequence: TGTGCCAGCAGCCTCTCCGGGACGGCTATATCTGGGGCCAACGTCCTGACTTTC.

This clonotype appeared a few times. The CDR3 here is CASSLGPGVASYEQYF. As DNA, the CDR3 is TGTGCCAGCAGCTTGGGCCCAGGGGTGGCTTCCTACGAGCAGTACTTC. This rearrangement joins TRBV7-6 to TRBJ2-7; possibly TRBD1 for D (6 bases). Deletions cut 3 bases from V and 1 base from J, with 16 bases between. The V gene's germline CDR1 is SGHVS and CDR2 FNYEAQ. The CDR3 is 16 residues long.

This clonotype was detected ten times or more. The chain combines TRBV5-1 with TRBJ2-7, with D possibly called TRBD1 or TRBD2 (5 bases each). The CDR3 length is 16 residues. The V and J ends lost 2 bases and 2 bases respectively, with 17 bases between them. Germline V gives CDR1 SGHRS, CDR2 YFSETQ. The CDR3, as DNA: TGCGCCAGCAGCTTAGGTTGGGGGACGGAACCCTACGAGCAGTACTTC. It specifies CASSLGWGTEPYEQYF. The entire variable domain, with the rest obtained from reference TRBV5-1 and TRBJ2-7, is as follows: KAGVTQTPRYLIKTRGQQVTLSCSPISGHRSVSWYQQTPGQGLQFLFEYFSETQRNKGNFPGRFSGRQFSNSRSEMNVSTLELGDSALYLCASSLGWGTEPYEQYFGPGTRLTVT.

This clonotype was seen more than once but under ten times. The rearrangement joins TRBV6-5 to TRBJ2-7, with D hard to call. V was pared by 6 bases and J by 4 bases, with 13 bases between. The CDR3 has 13 amino acids. Germline V CDR1 and CDR2: MNHEY, SVGAGI. CDR3: CASSRSGMYEQYF. For the CDR3, the DNA is TGTGCCAGCAGCCGTAGTGGTATGTACGAGCAGTACTTC.

This clonotype has a count of ten or more. DNA for the CDR3: TGTGCCAGCAGCCAACATCAGGGGGGTCCCTACGAGCAGTACTTC. It is translated as CASSQHQGGPYEQYF. V and J are TRBV7-6 and TRBJ2-7; tentative D call: TRBD1 (7 bases). The V end was cut by 5 bases, the J end by 2 bases, with 16 bases between. CDR1 and CDR2 from the germline V gene are SGHVS and FNYEAQ. This CDR3 spans 15 amino acids.

This chain joins TRBV7-2 and TRBJ2-5; D tentatively fits TRBD1 or TRBD2 (5 bases each). With 3 bases removed from V and 5 bases from J, the gap between germline ends came to 10 bases. Looked up from germline, CDR1 is SGHTA and CDR2 is FQGNSA. The CDR3 sequence is 13 residues long. Here the CDR3 reads CASSFDGAETQYF. CDR3 nucleotide sequence: TGTGCCAGCAGCTTTGACGGGGCCGAGACCCAGTACTTC.

This clonotype occurred many times. The chain has TRBV19 and TRBJ1-5; 8 bases are a match to TRBD1. The ends lost 5 bases at V and 3 bases at J; junction bases unmatched: 6. Germline values: CDR1 LNHDA, CDR2 SQIVND (reference sequence). The CDR3 contains 15 residues. CDR3 DNA: TGTGCCAGTAGTTCCTGGACAGGGCTCAATCAGCCCCAGCATTTT. It translates to CASSSWTGLNQPQHF.

Many counts were recorded for this clonotype. The rearrangement uses TRBV18 and TRBJ2-2; 10 bases align to TRBD1. Germline V lookup: CDR1 KGHSH, CDR2 LQKENI. J was trimmed by 4 bases and V by 1 base; bases with no gene match: 3. The CDR3 is 16 amino acids. CDR3 sequence (DNA): TGTGCCAGCTCACCACGGACAGGGGGGGCCACCGGGGAGCTGTTTTTT. Translated: CASSPRTGGATGELFF.

Ten or more counts support this clonotype. This rearrangement joins TRBV27 to TRBJ2-1, with D tentatively TRBD1 (6 bases). The germline V and J ends were trimmed by 7 bases and 4 bases, with 17 bases remaining between them. CDR1 and CDR2 (germline): MNHEY, SMNVEV (reference sequence). The CDR3 loop spans 15 amino acids. CDR3 sequence reads: CASTRLGALYNEQFF. CDR3 nucleotides: TGTGCCAGCACTCGACTGGGGGCGCTTTACAATGAGCAGTTCTTC.

This clonotype appeared many times. The junction departs from germline at one end; a sequencing error may be responsible. The chain carries TRBV6-6 and TRBJ2-4; 8 bases map to TRBD2. The CDR3 loop spans 11 amino acids. Germline lookup yields CDR1 MNHNY and CDR2 SVGAGI (reference sequence). CDR3 amino acids: CASSSEAGASF. The DNA of the CDR3 is TGTGCCAGCAGTTCTGAAGCGGGGGCAAGCTTC.

This clonotype was counted ten times or more. The chain is built from TRBV5-5 and TRBJ1-1, with D perhaps matching TRBD1 (6 bases). Germline V gene sequence: CDR1 SGHKS, CDR2 YYEKEE (reference sequence). This CDR3 is 16 amino acids long. V dropped 5 bases and J dropped 4 bases, with 21 bases sitting between them. The DNA of the CDR3 is TGTGCCAGCAGTTTTCGCACAGGGTTTGGGGGCACTGAAGCTTTCTTT. As protein: CASSFRTGFGGTEAFF. Supplemented by reference TRBV5-5 and TRBJ1-1, the full variable domain reads DAGVTQSPTHLIKTRGQQVTLRCSPISGHKSVSWYQQVLGQGPQFIFQYYEKEERGRGNFPDRFSARQFPNYSSELNVNALLLGDSALYLCASSFRTGFGGTEAFFGQGTRLTVV.